This is a list of T cell receptor beta chains from one sample in a study of blood T cell repertoires in COVID-19. Profiled with immunoSEQ multiplex PCR; TCRdb holds only in-frame clones, not every one. In the table there are about 150,000 clones, 84% of which are singletons. Input material: PBMCs or T cells enriched from blood (not recorded which). The receptors here all came from a man between 50 and 59 years old who had recovered from COVID-19. The CDR3 runs from the conserved cysteine through the conserved F or W.

CDR3	V
CASSQDGFAYGYTF	TRBV3-1/TRBV3-2
CASSLDGTENTGELFF	TRBV7-9
CASRPTGGKNIQYF	TRBV6-5
CASSQNPLAGAGYTF	TRBV14
CAWSVRQGAAGNTIYF	TRBV30
CSSFIQQGNTGELFF	TRBV29-1
CASSDSLGTGNNTTFKNIQYF	TRBV6-4
CASSLGRGTLYNEQFF	TRBV7-6
CASSLGQLTDTQYF	TRBV5-4
CASSWGDRGFSEAFF	TRBV6-5
CASSPGPGSDYGYTF	TRBV18
CASSGNRGLYNEQFF	TRBV2
CASSLGTGAKAGELFF	TRBV5-1
CASSQEQQISTQYF	TRBV4-1
CASSQDLLGGTYEQYF	TRBV4-3
CASSKSPPGQGRETQYF	TRBV2
CASSASGGPPGETQYF	TRBV2
CASSPQGTMNTEAFF	TRBV18
CASSSWALQGDEAFF	TRBV7-9
CSVEVQGRNTEAFF	TRBV29-1
CASSLEQAGNTIYF	TRBV5-6
CASSLAGTGGYGYTF	TRBV7-9
CSVSTGQTNTGELFF	TRBV29-1
CASSEWGVANEKLFF	TRBV2
CASSAGKQGWRETQYF	TRBV11-3
CASSLRQGGYNEQFF	TRBV5-1
CASMKAGARHEQYF	TRBV5-1
CASSFRGGDTDTQYF	TRBV7-2
CASSIDWGPNQPQHF	TRBV19
CASSPTTSTDTQYF	TRBV3-1/TRBV3-2
CASSIGAGEQYF	TRBV19
CASSISRGQANEKLFF	TRBV19
CASSWGTGNTEAFF	TRBV5-5
CASSLQGSGYNEQFF	TRBV5-1
CASSKVRLDSSTDTQYF	TRBV21-1
CASRTGDKEKLFF	TRBV2
CASSQEWRFNSPLHF	TRBV3-1/TRBV3-2